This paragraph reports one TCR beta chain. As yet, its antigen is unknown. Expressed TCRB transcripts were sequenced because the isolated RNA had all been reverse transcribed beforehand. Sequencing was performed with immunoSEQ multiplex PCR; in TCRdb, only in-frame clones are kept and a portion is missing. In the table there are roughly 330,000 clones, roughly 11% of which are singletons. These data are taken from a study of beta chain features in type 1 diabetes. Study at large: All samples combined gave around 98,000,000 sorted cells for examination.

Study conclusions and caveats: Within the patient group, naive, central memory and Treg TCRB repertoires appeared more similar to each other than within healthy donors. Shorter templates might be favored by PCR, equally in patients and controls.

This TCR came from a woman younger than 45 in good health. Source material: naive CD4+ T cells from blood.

The DNA of the CDR3 is TGCGCCAGCAGCACCTGGACAGGGGGCTCAGATACGCAGTATTTT. This gives the protein CASSTWTGGSDTQYF. The V gene is TRBV5-1, the J gene TRBJ2-3, with TRBD1 matching over 11 bases. Germline V gene data show CDR1 as SGHRS and CDR2 as YFSETQ. The CDR3 is 15 residues long. J gave up 4 bases and V 4 bases, and 5 bases lay outside the gene matches.